The clone carrying this TCR beta chain turned up a few times. Its cognate antigen is unknown. This CDR3 has 15 residues. CDR1 SGHTA and CDR2 FQGNSA come from the germline V gene. The junction had 8 bases not matched to a gene; V was cut back by 1 base and J by 8 bases. The data derive from a study of blood T cells in healthy people across ages. Study-level results: Because sorting was not performed, PBMCs prevented conclusive naive versus antigen-experienced comparison.

Primed by a sample-barcoded 5' primer and a J-beta primer mix, a second PCR proceeded for 7 to 11 cycles. Unique molecular identifiers of 12 random nucleotides labeled each cDNA. Via MiXCR, TCRdb re-called the 5' RACE reads, giving one row per CDR3 protein. Here the sample spans approximately 880,000 distinct CDR3 sequences, about 48% being singletons. Researchers collected approximately 9.5 milliliters of peripheral blood from every single donor. Every sample yielded at least 6.5 million isolated PBMCs. This clonotype was sampled from a young man in good health. The chain is built from TRBV7-2 and TRBJ2-4; 7 nucleotides line up with TRBD1. Sequencing was performed on blood. Written as DNA, the CDR3 is TGTGCCAGCAGCTTAGACGGTATAACAGGGGACATTCAGTACTTC. This gives the protein CASSLDGITGDIQYF.